One sample yielded the 5 T cell receptor beta chains listed below, sequenced in a study of cytomegalovirus exposure and HLA in healthy donors. The primer mix had 60 Vbeta and 13 Jbeta primers. Assay: immunoSEQ multiplex PCR; the TCRdb copy retains only in-frame clones and omits some. The sample carries roughly 96,000 clones, under 85% recorded once. The specimen sequenced was PBMCs. The source is a woman between 65 and 79 years old in good health and CMV-seropositive.

The chain recombines TRBV30 with TRBJ2-1, with D perhaps TRBD2 (5 bases). The CDR3 has 13 amino acids. Trimming pared 4 bases from V and 6 bases from J, leaving 13 bases between. Germline-derived CDR1 and CDR2 are GTSNPN and SVGIG (reference sequence). The CDR3 protein is CAWIGPGGNEQFF. The CDR3, as DNA: TGTGCCTGGATTGGACCCGGAGGCAATGAGCAGTTCTTC.

This clone was seen only once. This chain connects TRBV4-1 to TRBJ2-7; 9 nucleotides line up with TRBD2. Unmatched junction bases numbered 2, after V lost 2 bases and J lost 0 bases. Germline values: CDR1 MGHRA, CDR2 YSYEKL. The CDR3 is made up of 15 amino acids. CDR3 DNA: TGCGCCAGCAGCCAACAGCGGGGGGACTCCTACGAGCAGTACTTC. Its translation is CASSQQRGDSYEQYF.

The gene calls are TRBV2 and TRBJ2-6; D may be TRBD1 (6 bases). The CDR3 totals 18 residues. In germline, CDR1 is SNHLY, CDR2 FYNNEI. V lost 6 bases, J lost 2 bases, and 20 bases lay in between. The CDR3 loop reads CASSAGTNSFPGANVLTF. The CDR3 coding sequence is TGTGCCAGCAGCGCCGGGACAAATTCGTTCCCTGGGGCCAACGTCCTGACTTTC.

This chain uses TRBV6-1 with TRBJ2-1, with a weak D call TRBD1 (6 bases). The V gene's germline CDR1 is MNHNS and CDR2 SASEGT. Trimming stripped 5 bases from V and 9 bases from J, with 14 bases between. The CDR3 is 13 residues long. The CDR3: CASSTNRVGEQFF. CDR3 in DNA: TGTGCCAGCAGTACAAACAGGGTCGGTGAGCAGTTCTTC.

On this clone itself: Other DNA sequences in this specimen translate into the identical CDR3. The chain combines TRBV18 with TRBJ2-3; D remains ambiguous. CDR3 length equals 13 residues. Trimming cost V 0 bases and J 2 bases, with 3 bases left between them. Germline loops: CDR1 KGHSH, CDR2 LQKENI. CDR3 region: CASSPPSTDTQYF. As DNA, the CDR3 is TGTGCCAGCTCACCACCCTCCACAGATACGCAGTATTTT. Looking up the rest from reference TRBV18 and TRBJ2-3 gives the full variable domain: NAGVMQNPRHLVRRRGQEARLRCSPMKGHSHVYWYRQLPEEGLKFMVYLQKENIIDESGMPKERFSAEFPKEGPSILRIQQVVRGDSAAYFCASSPPSTDTQYFGPGTRLTVL.